These 8 T cell receptor beta chains were all obtained from the same sample, sequenced in a study of shared clonotypes between healthy human individuals. Only in-frame clones appear in the TCRdb table, and some are missing; sequencing was by immunoSEQ multiplex PCR. Among hundreds of thousands of clones, roughly four fifths were seen once, and the ten largest hold 10% to 15%. Sequencing was done on a sample of PBMCs. These receptors came from a woman between 35 and 50 years old in good health. Some clones in this sample may be carry-over from other donors' samples.

The chain carries TRBV28 and TRBJ1-3, with D unresolved. The CDR3 covers 11 residues. The V gene's germline CDR1 is MDHEN and CDR2 SYDVKM. Trimming shortened V by 6 bases and J by 8 bases, and 8 bases separated the two germline ends. The CDR3 spells CASSLADTIYF. CDR3 sequence (DNA): TGTGCCAGCAGCCTGGCGGACACCATATATTTT.

The chain is built from TRBV6-1 and TRBJ2-5; D is possibly TRBD1 (6 bases). Trimming left V 10 bases short and J 1 base short, with 19 bases between. The CDR3 is made up of 15 amino acids. CDR1 is MNHNS and CDR2 is SASEGT in the germline V gene. As DNA, the CDR3 is TGTGCCACCGCGCGAGGGGGAAAACTCCAAGAGACCCAGTACTTC. This gives the protein CATARGGKLQETQYF.

The chain couples TRBV15 to TRBJ2-3; TRBD2 aligns across 11 bases. Unmatched junction bases numbered 11, after V lost 0 bases and J lost 6 bases. The CDR3 consists of 18 residues. Germline V gene lookup returns CDR1 LNHNV and CDR2 YYDKDF (reference sequence). The CDR3 nucleotides are TGTGCCACCAGCAGAGATCCAGGGCTAGCGGGAGGTTACGATACGCAGTATTTT. Translation gives CATSRDPGLAGGYDTQYF.

In this sample, this clone turned up once. The chain joins TRBV2 to TRBJ2-1, with TRBD2 matching 7 bases. The CDR3 runs 16 residues. Looked up from germline, CDR1 is SNHLY and CDR2 is FYNNEI. J lost 4 bases, V lost 6 bases, and 12 bases had no gene match. This chain's CDR3 is CASSQPLAVLYNEQFF. CDR3 nucleotide sequence: TGTGCCAGCAGCCAACCCCTAGCGGTTCTTTACAATGAGCAGTTCTTC.

A remark on this clone: A read error is possible here, since a much larger clone lies one base away. The genes are TRBV4-1 and TRBJ1-1; D is possibly TRBD1 (6 bases). Trimming stripped 3 bases from V and 0 bases from J, with 8 bases between. CDR3 length: 14 residues. The germline V gene has CDR1 MGHRA and CDR2 YSYEKL. CDR3 region: CASSHWTVNTEAFF. The CDR3, as DNA: TGCGCCAGCAGCCACTGGACAGTGAACACTGAAGCTTTCTTT.

The gene calls are TRBV6-5 and TRBJ2-7; D possibly corresponds to TRBD2 (6 bases). Germline loops: CDR1 MNHEY, CDR2 SVGAGI. V gave up 0 bases and J gave up 7 bases, with 10 bases separating them. The CDR3 has 13 amino acids. CDR3 sequence (DNA): TGTGCCAGCAGTTACTCAGAGGCGGGGGAGCAGTACTTC. Its protein product is CASSYSEAGEQYF.

The chain uses TRBV2 and TRBJ2-3; 9 nucleotides agree with TRBD2. Germline trimming cut 11 bases from V and 5 bases from J; bases unmatched to any gene: 8. The length of the CDR3 is 13 residues. From germline, CDR1 is SNHLY and CDR2 FYNNEI. The CDR3 loop reads CAGEREERDTQYF. DNA of the CDR3: TGTGCCGGCGAGCGGGAGGAGAGAGATACGCAGTATTTT.

This chain links TRBV9 with TRBJ2-7; 8 bases match TRBD2. J was trimmed by 5 bases and V by 4 bases; bases with no gene match: 8. This CDR3 is built from 14 residues. CDR1 SGDLS and CDR2 YYNGEE come from the germline V gene. The CDR3 reads CASSPAGVVDEQYF. CDR3 nucleotide sequence: TGTGCCAGCAGCCCAGCGGGAGTTGTAGACGAGCAGTACTTC.